The table lists the clone carrying this T cell receptor beta chain with a few counts. This clone may be a read error of a much larger clone one base away. The authors ran a second PCR of roughly 6 to 12 cycles using a sample-barcoded 5' primer and a J-beta primer mix. Each CDR3 protein gets one entry after TCRdb re-called the 5' RACE reads with MiXCR. There are around 900,000 distinct CDR3 sequences in the sample; around 30% occur only once, and approximately 15% lies in the top ten. The study isolated at least 6.5 million PBMCs from each sample. The source of the sample is a study of blood T cells in healthy people across ages. Between the trimmed V and J ends, which lost 8 bases and 7 bases, there was a span of 17 bases. CDR3 size: 13 residues. Germline CDR1 SGHTA, CDR2 FQGNSA.

This TCR came from a woman aged 80 or over in good health. J is TRBJ2-5 and V is TRBV7-2; unclear D gene. The material sequenced was blood. The CDR3 loop is CASGPPPRGTQYF. CDR3 coding DNA: TGTGCCAGCGGCCCCCCTCCCCGTGGGACCCAGTACTTC.